The present entry profiles one TCR beta chain with its context. Its target is unknown. This sample stems from a study of response to subunit inactivated influenza vaccine. Study-wide results and caveats: The authors suggested that every seasonal influenza vaccination recruits few new T cells.

One entry per CDR3 protein results from TCRdb running MiXCR on the RT-PCR reads. The data contain approximately 680,000 distinct CDR3 sequences, 15% to 18% of them seen just once; the ten biggest clones take up roughly 11%. The starting material was PBMCs from blood, obtained roughly 12 days after vaccination. This clonotype originated in a man in his fifties or sixties who received an inactivated influenza vaccine.

The CDR3 loop reads CASSFGDLLNEQFF. The CDR3 region has the DNA TGTGCCAGCAGCTTCGGAGACCTATTAAATGAGCAGTTCTTC. The V and J genes are TRBV5-6 and TRBJ2-1; D is undetermined. The CDR3 is made up of 14 amino acids. Germline V gives CDR1 SGHDT, CDR2 YYEEEE. V gave up 2 bases and J gave up 7 bases, with 13 bases separating them.